These T cell receptor beta chains were read from a single sample in a study of PD-1 blockade in classical Hodgkin lymphoma. Sequenced by immunoSEQ multiplex PCR; TCRdb stores in-frame clones only, minus some. Counted here are 10,000 to 15,000 clones, 70% to 85% occurring once; the ten biggest clones make up 0.75% to 0.95%. Sequenced material: CD4+ T cells from blood, taken before the fourth cycle of nivolumab. The receptors shown here come from a human donor with classical Hodgkin lymphoma. The CDR3 runs from the conserved cysteine through the conserved F or W. Clone size is not always given. Where it is, it says once, few, many or a class for expanded clones.

cdr3_aa clone_size j_call v_call
CASSRLPGEGNEKLFF NA TRBJ1-4 TRBV18
CASIPRDRASYVSGYTF NA TRBJ1-2 TRBV10-2
CASSQDIEETQYF NA TRBJ2-5 TRBV13
CASSLQGRGTEAFF once TRBJ1-1 TRBV27
CAISDLGQGIF NA TRBJ2-1 TRBV10-3
CASALTGTTYEQYF NA TRBJ2-7 TRBV9
CAISESGTGAYEQYF NA TRBJ2-7 TRBV10-3
CASSPQGQGGTEAFF NA TRBJ1-1 TRBV9
CASGLRPGQDNEQFF NA TRBJ2-1 TRBV12-5
CASSQGMNTEAFF few TRBJ1-1 TRBV11-2
CASSLASGQISNQPQHF NA TRBJ1-5 TRBV7-2
CASSLVDRVGGYTF NA TRBJ1-2 TRBV7-9
CASSSPDRGNLYGYTF NA TRBJ1-2 TRBV28
CASSFSHQDTIYF NA TRBJ1-3 TRBV5-4
CASSLEGLYTDTQYF NA TRBJ2-3 TRBV7-9
CASSQDAVGGATGYEQYF once TRBJ2-7 TRBV4-3
CASSEQAEPLGYTF NA TRBJ1-2 TRBV2